Here is one TCR beta chain with its context. The data were obtained in a study of shared clonotypes between healthy human individuals. CD45RA+ naive and CD45RA-negative memory subsets were separated from CD4+ cells. Profiled with immunoSEQ multiplex PCR; TCRdb holds only in-frame clones, not every one. In the table there are about 1 million clones, around 78% of which are singletons. Per germline, CDR1 SGHNT and CDR2 YENEEA. The CDR3 runs to 16 residues. V shed 5 bases, J shed 3 bases, and the junction held 6 bases outside the gene matches. The TCR was taken from a man between 18 and 35 years old in good health. Some clones in this sample may be carry-over from other donors' samples. This chain joins TRBV11-3 and TRBJ2-1; 11 positions agree with TRBD2. Sample: memory CD4+ T cells from PBMCs. Subset specified: CD45RA-negative fraction. CDR3 sequence reads: CASSPPGLADYNEQFF. The DNA of the CDR3 is TGTGCCAGCAGCCCACCGGGACTAGCGGACTACAATGAGCAGTTCTTC.